This TCR beta chain was observed in a study of cytomegalovirus exposure and HLA in healthy donors. Study at large: Out of 350 to 400 genotyped donors, about 84% belonged to the Caucasian-associated ancestry cluster. Study-wide findings and caveats: The study put 150 or so TCR beta chains on its list as cytomegalovirus-associated. In vitro data verified three CMV-associated chains as specific for CMV antigens.

The PCR made use of 60 Vbeta and 13 Jbeta primers. Sequencing used immunoSEQ multiplex PCR; TCRdb keeps in-frame clones, though not all of them. This listing includes around 70,000 clones. To note about this clone: The antigen remains unidentified.

Samples came from healthy bone marrow donors. The CDR3 runs 15 residues. V gave up 4 bases and J gave up 3 bases; unmatched junction bases: 7. Germline-derived CDR1 and CDR2 are SGHRS and YFSETQ. Sequences were obtained from PBMCs. This chain uses TRBV5-1 with TRBJ2-7; TRBD2 matches 10 bases. The clonotype originates from a man in his forties in good health and CMV-seronegative. The CDR3 reads CASSPLAGENYEQYF. In nucleotides, the CDR3 is TGCGCCAGCAGCCCTCTAGCGGGGGAGAACTACGAGCAGTACTTC.